This TCR beta chain was sequenced during a study of CD8 T cells in Susac syndrome. Points from the study as a whole: The authors acknowledged that the study's TCR sequencing and HLA analysis involved relatively few individuals.

The V end was cut by 4 bases, the J end by 0 bases, with 12 bases between. The CDR3 consists of 15 residues. The germline CDR1 and CDR2 sequences are SGHTA and FQGTGA. With respect to this clonotype: Its cognate antigen is unknown.

With random hexamers, reverse transcription was performed on roughly 0.45 to 1 ug of RNA. immunoSEQ multiplex PCR amplified TCR beta CDR3 across 54 Vbeta, 13 Jbeta. TCRdb analysed the immunoSEQ multiplex PCR reads with MiXCR anew, one entry per CDR3 protein. The table lists a few hundred thousand distinct CDR3 sequences, about 95% of them singletons. The study sequenced TCR beta in blood CD8+ and CD4+ T cells. The patients who served as multiple sclerosis controls were treatment-naive and had stable or active relapsing-remitting disease that fulfilled the revised McDonald criteria. This sequence was found in a human donor with multiple sclerosis. The specimen was CD4+ T cells from PBMCs. V gene TRBV7-3 combines with J gene TRBJ1-2; D is ambiguous. CDR3 sequence (DNA): TGTGCCAGCAGCTCCTTGGGGTCGTCTAACTATGGCTACACCTTC. It specifies CASSSLGSSNYGYTF.